The 20 T cell receptor beta chains reported below all come from one sample, sequenced in a study of shared clonotypes between healthy human individuals. Generated by immunoSEQ multiplex PCR, the TCRdb table keeps only in-frame clones and is missing some. This table holds more than 1 million clones, around 78% found once. Input material: memory CD4+ T cells from PBMCs. Subset meaning: CD45RA-negative fraction. The receptors originated from a man aged 18-30 years in good health. Some clones in this sample may be carry-over from other donors' samples.

The chain joins TRBV7-2 to TRBJ2-2; D might be TRBD1 (5 bases). V lost 3 bases and J 6 bases, leaving 8 bases between the germline ends. The CDR3 is 13 amino acids. Per the germline V gene, CDR1 is SGHTA and CDR2 is FQGNSA. CDR3 bases: TGTGCCAGCAGCTTGTCAGGGCCCGGGGAGCTGTTTTTT. It specifies CASSLSGPGELFF.

In nucleotides, the CDR3 is TGCGCCAGCAGCTCGAGACAGGGGACCCACCGTGGCTACACCTTC. Translation: CASSSRQGTHRGYTF. V and J are TRBV5-1 and TRBJ1-2; TRBD1 matches at 8 bases. The trim removed 3 bases at V and 7 bases at J, leaving 11 bases unmatched. CDR1 and CDR2 (germline): SGHRS, YFSETQ. The CDR3 has 15 residues.

This chain uses TRBV5-1 with TRBJ2-7, with D possibly matching TRBD2 (6 bases). CDR1 is SGHRS, CDR2 YFSETQ, per germline. V lost 0 bases to trimming and J lost 2 bases, with 12 bases between them. This CDR3 spans 15 amino acids. The CDR3 reads CASSLAGGQAYEQYF. In DNA, the CDR3 is TGCGCCAGCAGCTTGGCCGGAGGGCAGGCCTACGAGCAGTACTTC.

V is TRBV28 and J is TRBJ2-2; D remains unclear. CDR1 MDHEN and CDR2 SYDVKM come from the germline V gene. With 6 bases removed from V and 5 bases from J, the gap between germline ends came to 22 bases. The CDR3 runs 17 residues. The CDR3 loop is CASSQTTNMRTTGELFF. The DNA of the CDR3 is TGTGCCAGCAGCCAAACCACCAACATGAGAACAACCGGGGAGCTGTTTTTT.

The chain couples TRBV2 to TRBJ1-1, with TRBD1 as a possible D gene (5 bases). CDR1 is SNHLY and CDR2 is FYNNEI in the germline V gene. The CDR3 has 13 residues. V lost 6 bases to trimming and J lost 2 bases, with 10 bases between them. The CDR3 spells CASRGQYNTEAFF. The CDR3 coding sequence is TGTGCCAGCAGGGGGCAATATAACACTGAAGCTTTCTTT.

The chain joins TRBV28 to TRBJ2-7; 9 bases align to TRBD1. This CDR3 is built from 18 residues. J gave up 2 bases and V 1 base, and 12 bases lay outside the gene matches. The germline V gene has CDR1 MDHEN and CDR2 SYDVKM. The CDR3, as DNA: TGTGCCAGCAGTTTATTAAGTCACAGGGGGCCATCTCCCTACGAGCAGTACTTC. This translates into CASSLLSHRGPSPYEQYF.

V and J are TRBV19 and TRBJ1-2; 7 bases match TRBD1. The CDR3 totals 16 residues. CDR1 is LNHDA and CDR2 is SQIVND in the germline V gene (reference sequence). With V trimmed by 2 bases and J by 5 bases, 11 bases remained unmatched. The CDR3 is CASSISTKTGPYGYTF. The CDR3 DNA follows: TGTGCCAGTAGTATATCTACAAAGACAGGGCCTTATGGCTACACCTTC.

This clone showed up just once. This chain uses TRBV14 with TRBJ1-1, with a possible D match to TRBD1 (5 bases). V lost 0 bases to trimming and J lost 5 bases, with 13 bases between them. The CDR3 extends over 15 amino acids. From germline, CDR1 is SGHDN and CDR2 FVKESK. The CDR3 DNA reads as TGTGCCAGCAGCCAAGAATTCAGGGCTGGGACTGAAGCTTTCTTT. Translated: CASSQEFRAGTEAFF.

The chain links TRBV29-1 to TRBJ1-1; 9 bases are shared with TRBD1. The CDR3 totals 13 residues. Trimming at V came to 4 bases and at J to 7 bases, leaving 7 bases not matched to a gene. Germline CDR1 SQVTM, CDR2 ANQGSEA. This CDR3 is CSVVGTGRVEAFF. CDR3 nucleotide sequence: TGCAGCGTTGTAGGGACAGGGAGGGTTGAAGCTTTCTTT. Combining the CDR3 with reference TRBV29-1 and TRBJ1-1 gives the whole variable domain SAVISQKPSRDICQRGTSLTIQCQVDSQVTMMFWYRQQPGQSLTLIATANQGSEATYESGFVIDKFPISRPNLTFSTLTVSNMSPEDSSIYLCSVVGTGRVEAFFGQGTRLTVV.

The chain recombines TRBV2 with TRBJ2-5; 7 bases map to TRBD2. Germline-derived CDR1 and CDR2 are SNHLY and FYNNEI. The CDR3 spans 14 residues. V gave up 7 bases and J gave up 1 base; unmatched junction bases: 6. CDR3 bases: TGTGCCAGCATGGACCCTAGCGGCCAAGAGACCCAGTACTTC. Translation: CASMDPSGQETQYF.

In this sample, this clone turned up once. This chain joins TRBV5-1 and TRBJ1-1; D might be TRBD1 (6 bases). The CDR3 has 15 residues. Trimming stripped 2 bases from V and 6 bases from J, with 17 bases between. CDR1 and CDR2 from the germline V gene are SGHRS and YFSETQ. This CDR3 is CASSFYEGGLAEAFF. CDR3 DNA: TGCGCCAGCAGCTTCTACGAGGGGGGCTTAGCTGAAGCTTTCTTT.

The rearrangement uses TRBV4-1 and TRBJ2-3, with D possibly being TRBD2 (5 bases). Trimming removed 4 bases at V and 2 bases at J, with 10 bases between. This CDR3 comprises 14 residues. Germline values: CDR1 MGHRA, CDR2 YSYEKL. The CDR3 region is CASSRDGDTDTQYF. In DNA, the CDR3 is TGCGCCAGCAGCCGAGACGGGGACACAGATACGCAGTATTTT.

This chain connects TRBV7-8 to TRBJ2-2, with D tentatively TRBD2 (5 bases). The V end was cut by 4 bases, the J end by 3 bases, with 21 bases between. Germline lookup yields CDR1 SGHVS and CDR2 FQNEAQ. The CDR3 extends over 18 amino acids. The CDR3 sequence: CASSSAGGGRLYTGELFF. As DNA, the CDR3 is TGTGCCAGCAGCTCCGCCGGCGGAGGACGCCTGTACACCGGGGAGCTGTTTTTT.

The V call is TRBV28, the J call TRBJ2-2, with D possibly TRBD1 on 5 matching bases. CDR1 and CDR2 (germline): MDHEN, SYDVKM. The CDR3 covers 15 residues. V was cut by 5 bases and J by 4 bases, with 14 bases left in between. The CDR3 reads CASSQDMLFTGELFF. The CDR3, as DNA: TGTGCCAGCAGTCAGGACATGCTCTTCACCGGGGAGCTGTTTTTT.

This clone is a singleton in its sample. The chain carries TRBV6-6 and TRBJ1-1; D gene ambiguous. Germline CDR1 and CDR2: MNHNY and SVGAGI (reference sequence). The V and J ends lost 8 bases and 6 bases respectively, with 19 bases between them. The CDR3 is 14 amino acids. As DNA, the CDR3 is TGTGCCAGCTCAAAAAAAGGAGAGGAACCTGAAGCTTTCTTT. Protein sequence: CASSKKGEEPEAFF.

The V call is TRBV2, the J call TRBJ2-5; unclear D gene. Per the germline V gene, CDR1 is SNHLY and CDR2 is FYNNEI. The CDR3 extends over 15 amino acids. The germline V and J ends were trimmed by 0 bases and 2 bases, with 10 bases remaining between them. As DNA, the CDR3 is TGTGCCAGCAGTGAAGCGGGGTCCCCTCAAGAGACCCAGTACTTC. Encoded protein: CASSEAGSPQETQYF.

CDR3 amino acids: CASSLTGTLGTIYF. Here the CDR3 DNA reads TGTGCCAGCAGTTTAACGGGAACCCTAGGCACCATATATTTT. V is TRBV27 and J is TRBJ1-3; no definite D call. The CDR3 is 14 residues long. V was pared by 2 bases and J by 9 bases, with 14 bases between. Germline V gives CDR1 MNHEY, CDR2 SMNVEV (reference sequence).

This clone has ten or more counts. The V and J genes are TRBV11-2 and TRBJ1-1, with 8 nucleotides matching TRBD1. This CDR3 region has 11 residues. The V gene end was trimmed by 4 bases and the J gene end by 13 bases; junction bases not matched to a gene: 5. CDR1 is SGHAT and CDR2 is FQNNGV in the germline V gene. CDR3 amino acids: CASSWDRYYFF. In DNA form, the CDR3 reads TGTGCCAGCAGCTGGGACAGGTACTATTTCTTT. Full variable domain (outside the CDR3, taken from reference TRBV11-2 and TRBJ1-1): EAGVAQSPRYKIIEKRQSVAFWCNPISGHATLYWYQQILGQGPKLLIQFQNNGVVDDSQLPKDRFSAERLKGVDSTLKIQPAKLEDSAVYLCASSWDRYYFFGQGTRLTVV.

This chain connects TRBV9 to TRBJ1-2, with D maybe TRBD1 (5 bases). V was cut by 2 bases and J by 4 bases, with 18 bases left in between. The germline V gene encodes CDR1 SGDLS and CDR2 YYNGEE. The CDR3 sequence is 16 residues long. CDR3 DNA sequence: TGTGCCAGCAGCGTCCACTACCTAGGGGAGGGCTATGGCTACACCTTC. This encodes CASSVHYLGEGYGYTF. Full variable domain (remainder filled in from reference TRBV9 and TRBJ1-2): DSGVTQTPKHLITATGQRVTLRCSPRSGDLSVYWYQQSLDQGLQFLIQYYNGEERAKGNILERFSAQQFPDLHSELNLSSLELGDSALYFCASSVHYLGEGYGYTFGSGTRLTVV.

The chain has TRBV9 and TRBJ1-1, with D hard to call. V was cut by 4 bases and J by 5 bases, with 15 bases left in between. This CDR3 spans 14 amino acids. Per the germline V gene, CDR1 is SGDLS and CDR2 is YYNGEE. In DNA form, the CDR3 reads TGTGCCAGCAGCTTACATTCCGGGGTAACTGAAGCTTTCTTT. Translation gives CASSLHSGVTEAFF. Complete variable domain (other parts from reference TRBV9 and TRBJ1-1): DSGVTQTPKHLITATGQRVTLRCSPRSGDLSVYWYQQSLDQGLQFLIQYYNGEERAKGNILERFSAQQFPDLHSELNLSSLELGDSALYFCASSLHSGVTEAFFGQGTRLTVV.